This note documents a single T cell receptor (beta chain) sequence. Its matching antigen is unknown. This donor had no CMV serostatus on record. This CDR3 contains 19 residues. Germline V CDR1 and CDR2: SGHDN, FVKESK. V gave up 2 bases and J gave up 4 bases; unmatched junction bases: 15. The entry originates in a study of cytomegalovirus exposure and HLA in healthy donors. Study-wide points: Sequences of the TCR beta chain were said to predict the HLA-A and HLA-B alleles of most subjects accurately.

This PCR relied on a set of 60 Vbeta primers and 13 Jbeta primers. Clones were read by immunoSEQ multiplex PCR, and TCRdb kept only the in-frame ones, dropping some. This table has about 80,000 clones, roughly 80% appearing once. The V and J genes are TRBV14 and TRBJ1-1, with 11 positions matching TRBD1. Sequenced input: PBMCs. The sequence derives from a human donor in good health. The CDR3 protein is CASSQLLWLSGTGGTEAFF. The CDR3 DNA follows: TGTGCCAGCAGCCAACTCCTTTGGTTATCCGGGACAGGGGGCACTGAAGCTTTCTTT.